These 19 T cell receptor beta chains were sequenced from one sample in a study of cytomegalovirus exposure and HLA in healthy donors. Use of 60 Vbeta and 13 Jbeta primers characterized the PCR. Profiled with immunoSEQ multiplex PCR; TCRdb holds only in-frame clones, not every one. The data contain 220,000 or so clones, approximately 68% of them singletons. The sample taken for sequencing was PBMCs. These TCRs come from a woman between 25 and 40 years old in good health and CMV-seronegative.

V usage is TRBV11-3 and J usage is TRBJ2-3, with 16 positions matching TRBD2. From germline, CDR1 is SGHNT and CDR2 YENEEA. CDR3 length: 17 residues. V lost 4 bases, J lost 7 bases, and 8 bases stayed unmatched. The CDR3 reads CASSSRPGLAGGHTQYF. Here the CDR3 DNA reads TGTGCCAGCAGCTCAAGACCGGGACTAGCGGGGGGGCATACGCAGTATTTT.

The gene calls are TRBV28 and TRBJ2-1; D may be TRBD1 (5 bases). The CDR3 has 15 amino acids. V shed 6 bases and J shed 4 bases, with 16 bases lying between them. Germline CDR1 and CDR2: MDHEN and SYDVKM. The DNA of the CDR3 is TGTGCCAGCAGCCTGGGCGGAGCAGGGTACAATGAGCAGTTCTTC. Amino acid sequence: CASSLGGAGYNEQFF.

As DNA, the CDR3 is TGTGCCAGCAGCCTCCCACAGGGGGCTGCGGAGACCCAGTACTTC. Translated: CASSLPQGAAETQYF. The chain is built from TRBV7-9 and TRBJ2-5; TRBD1 matches 9 bases. After removal of 5 bases from V and 5 bases from J, the junction contained 9 bases not matched to a gene. The germline gives CDR1 SEHNR, CDR2 FQNEAQ (reference sequence). This CDR3 contains 15 residues.

V gene TRBV2 combines with J gene TRBJ2-4; 9 bases match TRBD2. The trim removed 4 bases at V and 3 bases at J, leaving 4 bases unmatched. The germline gives CDR1 SNHLY, CDR2 FYNNEI. This CDR3 comprises 15 residues. The CDR3: CASSGLAGFKNIQYF. CDR3 nucleotide sequence: TGTGCCAGCAGTGGTCTAGCGGGGTTCAAAAACATTCAGTACTTC. Looking up the rest from reference TRBV2 and TRBJ2-4 gives the full variable domain: EPEVTQTPSHQVTQMGQEVILRCVPISNHLYFYWYRQILGQKVEFLVSFYNNEISEKSEIFDDQFSVERPDGSNFTLKIRSTKLEDSAMYFCASSGLAGFKNIQYFGAGTRLSVL.

The chain has TRBV6-1 and TRBJ2-2, with D maybe TRBD2 (6 bases). Trimming took 10 bases from V and 1 from J, leaving 16 bases between them. Germline V gives CDR1 MNHNS, CDR2 SASEGT. The length of the CDR3 is 15 residues. CDR3 region: CATNPGLGNTGELFF. CDR3 DNA sequence: TGTGCCACCAATCCGGGACTGGGGAACACCGGGGAGCTGTTTTTT.

The J gene is TRBJ1-2, the V gene TRBV10-2, with TRBD1 matching 8 bases. Germline V gene data show CDR1 as WSHSY and CDR2 as SAAADI. The CDR3 consists of 17 residues. The junction had 16 bases not matched to a gene; V was cut back by 4 bases and J by 6 bases. CDR3 residues: CASSAVGQGSLWDGYTF. The CDR3 DNA is TGCGCCAGCAGTGCTGTCGGACAGGGTTCCCTTTGGGATGGCTACACCTTC.

The genes are TRBV2 and TRBJ1-1, with TRBD1 as a possible D gene (6 bases). Looked up from germline, CDR1 is SNHLY and CDR2 is FYNNEI. The CDR3 extends over 12 amino acids. Trimming stripped 6 bases from V and 8 bases from J, with 13 bases between. Here the CDR3 reads CASRAGQLEAFF. The CDR3 DNA sequence: TGTGCCAGCAGGGCTGGACAGCTCGAAGCTTTCTTT.

This clone showed up just once. V and J are TRBV6-5 and TRBJ1-1, with 9 nucleotides matching TRBD1. Germline V gene lookup returns CDR1 MNHEY and CDR2 SVGAGI. The CDR3 covers 15 residues. Trimming took 5 bases from V and 5 from J; bases not matched to a gene: 9. In DNA form, the CDR3 reads TGTGCCAGCAGTACCTTCCGACAGGGGGGTACTGAAGCTTTCTTT. Translation: CASSTFRQGGTEAFF.

The gene calls are TRBV15 and TRBJ2-3, with TRBD2 matching 9 bases. Germline-derived CDR1 and CDR2 are LNHNV and YYDKDF (reference sequence). V lost 6 bases to trimming and J lost 5 bases; unmatched junction nucleotides: 12. This CDR3 has 16 amino acids. For the CDR3, the DNA is TGTGCCACCAGTAGTCTTGAAAGCGGGGGGAGAGATACGCAGTATTTT. This gives the protein CATSSLESGGRDTQYF.

The CDR3 DNA reads TGTGCCTGGGGGGGGAATGGGAATCAGCCCCAGCATTTT. Translation: CAWGGNGNQPQHF. This chain links TRBV30 with TRBJ1-5; D is perhaps TRBD1 (5 bases). Germline loops: CDR1 GTSNPN, CDR2 SVGIG (reference sequence). CDR3 length: 13 amino acids. V was clipped by 5 bases and J by 4 bases, with 12 bases between them.

The rearrangement links TRBV5-1 to TRBJ1-3; no reliable D call. Between the trimmed V and J ends, which lost 7 bases and 1 base, there was a span of 9 bases. CDR1 is SGHRS, CDR2 YFSETQ, per germline. The CDR3 contains 13 residues. The CDR3 nucleotides are TGCGCCAGCGGAGATTCGTCTGGAAACACCATATATTTT. This sequence encodes CASGDSSGNTIYF.

This sequence joins TRBV11-2 and TRBJ2-5, with D possibly TRBD2 on 6 matching bases. The last part of the DNA fits TRBJ2-7 better; the J call may be wrong. The CDR3 runs to 14 residues. The germline V gene has CDR1 SGHAT and CDR2 FQNNGV. CDR3 sequence: CASSFSGSSYEQYF. The CDR3 DNA sequence: TGTGCCAGCAGCTTTAGCGGTAGCTCCTACGAGCAGTACTTC.

This chain links TRBV25-1 with TRBJ2-1; D is unresolved. CDR3 length: 10 residues. In germline, CDR1 is MGHDK, CDR2 SYGVNS. V dropped 5 bases and J dropped 10 bases, with 6 bases sitting between them. The chain's CDR3 is CASSRGEQFF. CDR3 bases: TGTGCCAGCAGTCGCGGAGAGCAGTTCTTC.

The chain carries TRBV7-8 and TRBJ1-6, with D tentatively TRBD1 (5 bases). This CDR3 comprises 17 residues. The V end lost 5 bases, the J end lost 2 bases, and 16 bases lay between the germline ends. Germline CDR1 SGHVS, CDR2 FQNEAQ. The CDR3 loop reads CASSPLKGFTYNSPLHF. Here the CDR3 DNA reads TGTGCCAGCAGCCCCCTCAAGGGGTTCACCTATAATTCACCCCTCCACTTT.

The genes are TRBV19 and TRBJ2-3; weak D call: TRBD2 (6 bases). V lost 3 bases and J lost 4, with 14 bases in between. Germline V gives CDR1 LNHDA, CDR2 SQIVND (reference sequence). This CDR3 has 15 residues. CDR3 in amino acids: CASSMGGALADTQYF. The DNA for the CDR3 is TGTGCCAGTAGTATGGGCGGGGCCTTAGCAGATACGCAGTATTTT.

This clone was found a few times. This chain connects TRBV5-4 to TRBJ1-6, with 8 bases matching TRBD1. After removal of 4 bases from V and 2 bases from J, the junction contained 8 bases not matched to a gene. This CDR3 region has 17 residues. The germline V gene encodes CDR1 SGHNT and CDR2 YYREEE (reference sequence). The CDR3 loop reads CASSVGQGDTYNSPLHF. CDR3 sequence (DNA): TGTGCCAGCAGCGTCGGACAGGGTGACACCTATAATTCACCCCTCCACTTT.

This clone was seen only a few times. The V call is TRBV30, the J call TRBJ2-5, with 8 bases identical to TRBD2. Looked up from germline, CDR1 is GTSNPN and CDR2 is SVGIG (reference sequence). This CDR3 spans 13 amino acids. Losses at the gene ends were 3 bases for V and 7 bases for J; bases not matched to a gene: 7. The CDR3 bases are TGTGCCTGGAGCGGACAAAGCGGGGGGACCCAGTACTTC. Amino acids: CAWSGQSGGTQYF. The full variable domain, completed using reference TRBV30 and TRBJ2-5, is SQTIHQWPATLVQPVGSPLSLECTVEGTSNPNLYWYRQAAGRGLQLLFYSVGIGQISSEVPQNLSASRPQDRQFILSSKKLLLSDSGFYLCAWSGQSGGTQYFGPGTRLLVL.

The chain joins TRBV25-1 to TRBJ2-3, with 8 bases identical to TRBD1. The V and J ends lost 1 base and 5 bases, in that order; junction bases with no gene match: 8. This CDR3 is 16 amino acids long. Germline V gene sequence: CDR1 MGHDK, CDR2 SYGVNS. The CDR3 DNA reads as TGTGCCAGCAGTGAATTTAAGCGGACAGGGATAGATACGCAGTATTTT. Translation: CASSEFKRTGIDTQYF.

This chain joins TRBV5-1 and TRBJ1-1; TRBD1 aligns across 8 bases. With 3 bases clipped from V and 1 base from J, the junction kept 2 bases outside the gene matches. The CDR3 contains 14 residues. CDR1 and CDR2 from the germline V gene are SGHRS and YFSETQ. CDR3 region: CASSSDRGNTEAFF. The CDR3 bases are TGCGCCAGCAGCTCTGACAGGGGGAACACTGAAGCTTTCTTT.